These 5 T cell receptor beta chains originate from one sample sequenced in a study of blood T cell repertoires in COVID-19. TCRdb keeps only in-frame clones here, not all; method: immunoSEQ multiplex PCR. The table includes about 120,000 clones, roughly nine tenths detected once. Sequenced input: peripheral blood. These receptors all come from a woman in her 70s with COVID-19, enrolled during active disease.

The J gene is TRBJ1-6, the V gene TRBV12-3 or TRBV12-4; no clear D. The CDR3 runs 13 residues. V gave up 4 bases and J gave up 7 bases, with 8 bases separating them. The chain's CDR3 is CASSYTDNSPLHF. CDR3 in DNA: TGTGCCAGCAGTTATACAGACAATTCACCCCTCCACTTT.

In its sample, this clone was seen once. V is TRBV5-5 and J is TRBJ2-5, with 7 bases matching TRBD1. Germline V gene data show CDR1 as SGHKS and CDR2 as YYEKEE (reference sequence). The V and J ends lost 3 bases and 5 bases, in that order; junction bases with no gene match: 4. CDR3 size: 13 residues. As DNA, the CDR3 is TGTGCCAGCAGCTACGACAGGGCGGAGACCCAGTACTTC. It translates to CASSYDRAETQYF.

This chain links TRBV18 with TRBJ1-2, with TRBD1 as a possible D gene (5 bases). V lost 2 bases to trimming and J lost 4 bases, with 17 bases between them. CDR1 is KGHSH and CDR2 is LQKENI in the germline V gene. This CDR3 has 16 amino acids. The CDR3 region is CASSPGRGTRVYGYTF. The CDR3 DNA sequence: TGTGCCAGCTCACCAGGTCGCGGGACGAGGGTCTATGGCTACACCTTC. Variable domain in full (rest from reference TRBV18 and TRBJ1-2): NAGVMQNPRHLVRRRGQEARLRCSPMKGHSHVYWYRQLPEEGLKFMVYLQKENIIDESGMPKERFSAEFPKEGPSILRIQQVVRGDSAAYFCASSPGRGTRVYGYTFGSGTRLTVV.

CDR3 loop: CASSLVASGAHTGELFF. CDR3 DNA sequence: TGTGCCAGCAGCTTGGTGGCTAGCGGGGCTCACACCGGGGAGCTGTTTTTT. The V and J genes are TRBV5-5 and TRBJ2-2; 9 nucleotides match TRBD2. V lost 0 bases, J lost 3 bases, and 6 bases stayed unmatched. The CDR3 is made up of 17 amino acids. The V gene's germline CDR1 is SGHKS and CDR2 YYEKEE (reference sequence). Full variable domain (missing parts from reference TRBV5-5 and TRBJ2-2): DAGVTQSPTHLIKTRGQQVTLRCSPISGHKSVSWYQQVLGQGPQFIFQYYEKEERGRGNFPDRFSARQFPNYSSELNVNALLLGDSALYLCASSLVASGAHTGELFFGEGSRLTVL.

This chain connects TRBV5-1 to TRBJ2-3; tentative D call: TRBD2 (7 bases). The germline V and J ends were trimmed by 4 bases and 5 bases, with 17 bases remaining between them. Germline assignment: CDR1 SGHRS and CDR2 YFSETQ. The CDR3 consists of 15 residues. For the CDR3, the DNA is TGCGCCAGCAGCGGGTCGGGGGGCCGGGAAGATACGCAGTATTTT. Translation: CASSGSGGREDTQYF.